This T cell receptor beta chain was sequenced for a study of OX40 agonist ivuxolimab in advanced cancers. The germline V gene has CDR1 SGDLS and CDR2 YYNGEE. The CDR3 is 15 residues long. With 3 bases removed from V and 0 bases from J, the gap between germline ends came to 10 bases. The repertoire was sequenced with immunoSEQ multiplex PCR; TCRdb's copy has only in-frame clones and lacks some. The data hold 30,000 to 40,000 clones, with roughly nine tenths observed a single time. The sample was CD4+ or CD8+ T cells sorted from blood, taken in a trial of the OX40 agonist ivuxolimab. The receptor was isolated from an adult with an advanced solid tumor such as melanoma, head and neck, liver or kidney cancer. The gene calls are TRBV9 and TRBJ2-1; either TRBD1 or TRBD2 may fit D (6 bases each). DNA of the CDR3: TGTGCCAGCAGCGAGGGGGGTGACTCCTACAATGAGCAGTTCTTC. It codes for CASSEGGDSYNEQFF.